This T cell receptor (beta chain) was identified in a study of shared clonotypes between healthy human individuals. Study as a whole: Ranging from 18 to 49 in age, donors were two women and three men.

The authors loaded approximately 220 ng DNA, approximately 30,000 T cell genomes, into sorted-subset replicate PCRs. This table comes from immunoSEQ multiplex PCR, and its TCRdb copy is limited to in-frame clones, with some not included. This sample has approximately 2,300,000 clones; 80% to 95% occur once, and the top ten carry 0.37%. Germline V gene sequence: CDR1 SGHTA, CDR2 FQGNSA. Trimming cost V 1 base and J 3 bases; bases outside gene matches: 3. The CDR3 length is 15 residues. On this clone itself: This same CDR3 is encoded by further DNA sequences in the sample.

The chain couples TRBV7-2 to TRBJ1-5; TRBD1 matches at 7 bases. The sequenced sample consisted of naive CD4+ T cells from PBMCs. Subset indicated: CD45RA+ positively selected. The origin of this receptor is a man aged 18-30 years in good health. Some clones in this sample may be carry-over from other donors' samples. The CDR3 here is CASSLDRGVNQPQHF. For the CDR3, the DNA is TGTGCCAGCAGCTTAGACAGGGGTGTCAATCAGCCCCAGCATTTT. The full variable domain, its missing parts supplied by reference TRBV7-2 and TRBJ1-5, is GAGVSQSPSNKVTEKGKDVELRCDPISGHTALYWYRQSLGQGLEFLIYFQGNSAPDKSGLPSDRFSAERTGGSVSTLTIQRTQQEDSAVYLCASSLDRGVNQPQHFGDGTRLSIL.